This T cell receptor (beta chain) was captured by sequencing in a study of human T cells and chemical hapten exposure. Ten or more counts support this clonotype. CDR3 length: 17 amino acids. Per the germline V gene, CDR1 is SGHDN and CDR2 is FVKESK. Trimming at V came to 4 bases and at J to 1 base, leaving 8 bases not matched to a gene. In the library, unique molecular identifiers were attached to individual cDNA molecules. TCRdb passed the RACE reads through MiXCR, listing each CDR3 protein once. The table shows 85,000 to 90,000 distinct CDR3 sequences, with around 10% occurring only once. Documented time point: pre-sensitization, week 0. As for treatment: therapeutic diphenylcyclopropenone sensitization with weekly scalp DPC.

The sample consisted of whole blood, taken in connection with sensitization to the hapten diphenylcyclopropenone (DPC). The chain links TRBV14 to TRBJ2-5; 11 nucleotides line up with TRBD1. This receptor was obtained from a woman in her thirties or forties with alopecia areata. Some clones in this sample may be carry-over from other donors' samples. The CDR3 sequence is CASSPFGDRGFQETQYF. The DNA for the CDR3 is TGTGCCAGCAGCCCCTTTGGGGACAGGGGGTTCCAAGAGACCCAGTACTTC.